The TCR beta chain described here comes from a study of cytomegalovirus exposure and HLA in healthy donors. The CDR3 consists of 15 residues. Germline CDR1 and CDR2: SNHLY and FYNNEI. V was cut by 6 bases and J by 0 bases, with 15 bases left in between. Primers for the PCR totalled 60 Vbeta and 13 Jbeta. Profiled with immunoSEQ multiplex PCR; TCRdb holds only in-frame clones, not every one. The table lists fewer than 150,000 clones, 80% to 85% of them singletons. As for this clone: The antigen is unknown.

Whole-study results and caveats: When presence/absence was analysed, sequencing depth was taken to be roughly uniform across donors. Certain indistinguishable V segments, among them TRBV6-2 and TRBV6-3, were excluded. TCR beta sequences reportedly predicted the HLA-A and HLA-B alleles of most subjects accurately.

The material sequenced was PBMCs. This clonotype was obtained from a female donor in good health and CMV-seronegative. J is TRBJ2-7 and V is TRBV2; D may be TRBD1 (7 bases). CDR3 DNA sequence: TGTGCCAGCAGAGTACAGGGGAGGCCCTCCTACGAGCAGTACTTC. Encoded protein: CASRVQGRPSYEQYF.